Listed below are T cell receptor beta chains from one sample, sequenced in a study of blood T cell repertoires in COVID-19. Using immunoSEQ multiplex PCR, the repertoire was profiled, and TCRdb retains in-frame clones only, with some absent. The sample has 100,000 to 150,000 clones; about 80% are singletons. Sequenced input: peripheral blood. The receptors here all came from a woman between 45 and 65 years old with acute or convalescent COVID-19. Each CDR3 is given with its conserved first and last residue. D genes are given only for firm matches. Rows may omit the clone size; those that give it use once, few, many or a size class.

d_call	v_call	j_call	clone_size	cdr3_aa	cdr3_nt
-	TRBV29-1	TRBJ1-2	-	CSTGINYGYTF	TGCAGCACCGGGATAAACTATGGCTACACCTTC
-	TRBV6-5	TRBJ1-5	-	CASRNGGNNQPQHF	TGTGCCAGTCGGAACGGGGGGAACAATCAGCCCCAGCATTTT
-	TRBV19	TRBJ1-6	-	CASRLRVDGSNSPLHF	TGTGCCAGTAGACTCAGGGTAGACGGATCTAATTCACCCCTCCACTTT
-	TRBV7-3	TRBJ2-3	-	CASSLDSDTQYF	TGTGCCAGCAGCTTAGACAGTGATACGCAGTATTTT
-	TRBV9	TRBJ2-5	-	CASSVGVFYETQYF	TGTGCCAGCAGCGTAGGCGTGTTTTACGAGACCCAGTACTTC
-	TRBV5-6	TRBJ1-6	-	CASSQRGYSSPLHF	TGTGCCAGCAGCCAGCGGGGGTACAGTTCACCCCTCCACTTT
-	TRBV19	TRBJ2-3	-	CASSTTLRQLTDTQYF	TGTGCCAGTAGTACCACCCTGAGGCAGCTCACAGATACGCAGTATTTT
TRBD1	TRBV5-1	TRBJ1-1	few	CASSLEQGARIVTEAFF	TGCGCCAGCAGCTTGGAACAGGGGGCACGAATAGTTACTGAAGCTTTCTTT
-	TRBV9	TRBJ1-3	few	CASAGAEGNTIYF	TGTGCCAGCGCGGGGGCAGAAGGAAACACCATATATTTT
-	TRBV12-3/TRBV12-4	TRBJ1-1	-	CASKSLSGTEAFF	TGTGCCAGCAAATCACTCAGCGGCACTGAAGCTTTCTTT
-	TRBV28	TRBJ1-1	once	CASGSPPNTEAFF	TGTGCCAGCGGCTCACCCCCGAACACTGAAGCTTTCTTT
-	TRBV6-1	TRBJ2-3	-	CASSEDSRSTDTQYF	TGTGCCAGCAGTGAAGACTCTCGAAGCACAGATACGCAGTATTTT
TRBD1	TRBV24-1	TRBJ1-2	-	CATSDPGQGAGYGYTF	TGTGCCACCAGTGACCCGGGACAGGGGGCAGGCTATGGCTACACCTTC
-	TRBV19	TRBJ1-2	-	CASSIGTVYGYTF	TGTGCCAGTAGTATAGGGACAGTCTATGGCTACACCTTC
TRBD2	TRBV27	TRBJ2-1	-	CASSLFGGGANEQFF	TGTGCCAGCAGTTTATTTGGCGGGGGGGCTAATGAGCAGTTCTTC
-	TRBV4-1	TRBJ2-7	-	CASSQDILLGLPRYF	TGCGCCAGCAGCCAAGATATTCTGCTAGGCCTCCCGCGGTACTTC
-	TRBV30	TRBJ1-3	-	CAWSVEASSGNTIYF	TGTGCCTGGAGTGTTGAGGCCTCCTCTGGAAACACCATATATTTT
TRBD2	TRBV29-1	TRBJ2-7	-	CSVGGGLYEQYF	TGCAGCGTGGGGGGGGGACTCTACGAGCAGTACTTC
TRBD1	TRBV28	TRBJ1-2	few	CASSSMGQIYFGYTF	TGTGCCAGCAGTTCCATGGGACAGATTTATTTTGGCTACACCTTC
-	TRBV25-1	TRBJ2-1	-	CASSRRGGDEQFF	TGTGCCAGCAGTCGAAGGGGCGGCGATGAGCAGTTCTTC
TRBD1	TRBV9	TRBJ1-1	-	CASSGDRGQSTEAFF	TGTGCCAGCAGCGGCGACAGGGGGCAGAGCACTGAAGCTTTCTTT
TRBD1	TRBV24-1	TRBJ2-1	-	CATSDHEKTGKAYNEQFF	TGTGCCACCAGTGACCACGAAAAGACAGGGAAGGCTTACAATGAGCAGTTCTTC
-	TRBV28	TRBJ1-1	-	CASTTPGGRDTEAFF	TGTGCCAGCACCACTCCCGGGGGAAGAGACACTGAAGCTTTCTTT
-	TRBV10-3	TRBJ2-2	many	CAISESAGNTGELFF	TGTGCCATCAGTGAGTCGGCAGGGAACACCGGGGAGCTGTTTTTT